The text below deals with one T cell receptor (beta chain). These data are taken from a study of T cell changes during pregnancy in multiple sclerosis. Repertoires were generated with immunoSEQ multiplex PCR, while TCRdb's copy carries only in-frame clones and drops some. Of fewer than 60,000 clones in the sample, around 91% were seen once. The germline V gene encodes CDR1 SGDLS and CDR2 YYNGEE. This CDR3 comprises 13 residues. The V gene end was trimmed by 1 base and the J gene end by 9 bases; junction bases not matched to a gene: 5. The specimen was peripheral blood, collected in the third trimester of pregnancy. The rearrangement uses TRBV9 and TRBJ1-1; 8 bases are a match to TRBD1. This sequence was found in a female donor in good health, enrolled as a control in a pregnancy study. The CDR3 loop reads CASSVSWDRKAFF. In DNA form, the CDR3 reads TGTGCCAGCAGCGTATCCTGGGACAGGAAAGCTTTCTTT.